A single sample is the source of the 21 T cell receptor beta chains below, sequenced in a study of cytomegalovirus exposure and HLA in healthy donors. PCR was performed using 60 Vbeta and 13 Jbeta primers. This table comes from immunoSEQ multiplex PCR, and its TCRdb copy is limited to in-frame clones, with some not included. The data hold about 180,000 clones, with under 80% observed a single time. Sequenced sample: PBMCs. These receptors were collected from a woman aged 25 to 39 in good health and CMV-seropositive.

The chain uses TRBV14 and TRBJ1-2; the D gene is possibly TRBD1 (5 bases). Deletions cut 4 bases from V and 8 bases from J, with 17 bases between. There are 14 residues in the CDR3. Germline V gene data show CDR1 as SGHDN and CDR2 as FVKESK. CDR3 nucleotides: TGTGCCAGCAGCCCTAGAGGGGCAGGACTAGGCTACACCTTC. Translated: CASSPRGAGLGYTF.

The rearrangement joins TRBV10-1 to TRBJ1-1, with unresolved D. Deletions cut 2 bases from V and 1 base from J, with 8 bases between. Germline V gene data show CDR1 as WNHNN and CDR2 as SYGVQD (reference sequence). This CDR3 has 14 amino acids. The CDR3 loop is CASSELIENTEAFF. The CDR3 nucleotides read TGCGCCAGCAGTGAGCTCATAGAGAACACTGAAGCTTTCTTT.

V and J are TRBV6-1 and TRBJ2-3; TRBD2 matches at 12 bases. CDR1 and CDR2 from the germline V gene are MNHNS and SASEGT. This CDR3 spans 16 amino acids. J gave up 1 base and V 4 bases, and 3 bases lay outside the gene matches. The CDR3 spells CASSGRTSGGTDTQYF. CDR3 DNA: TGTGCCAGCAGTGGGCGGACTAGCGGGGGCACAGATACGCAGTATTTT.

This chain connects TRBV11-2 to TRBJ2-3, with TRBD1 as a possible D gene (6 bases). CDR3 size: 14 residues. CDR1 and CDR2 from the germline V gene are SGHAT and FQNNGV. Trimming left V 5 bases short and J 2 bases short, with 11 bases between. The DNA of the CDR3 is TGTGCCAGCAGCCCATACAGGGTCACAGATACGCAGTATTTT. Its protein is CASSPYRVTDTQYF.

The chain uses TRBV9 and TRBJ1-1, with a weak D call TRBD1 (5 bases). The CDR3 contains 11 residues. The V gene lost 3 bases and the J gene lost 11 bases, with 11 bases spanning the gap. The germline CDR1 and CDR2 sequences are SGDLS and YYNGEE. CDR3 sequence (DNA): TGTGCCAGCAGCGCCGGACAAGTGGCTTTCTTT. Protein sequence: CASSAGQVAFF. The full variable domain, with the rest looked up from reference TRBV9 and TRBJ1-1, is DSGVTQTPKHLITATGQRVTLRCSPRSGDLSVYWYQQSLDQGLQFLIQYYNGEERAKGNILERFSAQQFPDLHSELNLSSLELGDSALYFCASSAGQVAFFGQGTRLTVV.

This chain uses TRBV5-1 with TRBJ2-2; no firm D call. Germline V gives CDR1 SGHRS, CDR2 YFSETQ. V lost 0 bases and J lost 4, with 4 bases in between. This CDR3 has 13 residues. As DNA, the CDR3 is TGCGCCAGCAGCTTGGGGAGCACCGGGGAGCTGTTTTTT. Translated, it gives CASSLGSTGELFF.

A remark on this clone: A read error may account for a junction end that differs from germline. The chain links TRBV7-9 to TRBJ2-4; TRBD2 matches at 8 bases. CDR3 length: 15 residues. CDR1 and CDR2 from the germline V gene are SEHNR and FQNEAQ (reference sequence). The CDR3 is CASSSRGGSKNSQYF. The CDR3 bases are TGTGCCAGCAGCTCACGCGGGGGGTCCAAAAACAGTCAGTACTTC.

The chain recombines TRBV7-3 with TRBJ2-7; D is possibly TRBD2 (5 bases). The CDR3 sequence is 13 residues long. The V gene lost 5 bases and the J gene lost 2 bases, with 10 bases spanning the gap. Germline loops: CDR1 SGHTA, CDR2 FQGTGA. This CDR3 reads CASSPPGTYEQYF. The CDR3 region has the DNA TGTGCCAGCAGCCCCCCGGGAACCTACGAGCAGTACTTC.

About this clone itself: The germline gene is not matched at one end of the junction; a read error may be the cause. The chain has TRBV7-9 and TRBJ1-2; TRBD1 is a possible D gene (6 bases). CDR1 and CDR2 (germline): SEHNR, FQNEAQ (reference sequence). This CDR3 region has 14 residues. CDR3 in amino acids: CASSQGGVGYSYTF. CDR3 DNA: TGTGCCAGCAGCCAAGGGGGGGTCGGCTATAGCTACACCTTC.

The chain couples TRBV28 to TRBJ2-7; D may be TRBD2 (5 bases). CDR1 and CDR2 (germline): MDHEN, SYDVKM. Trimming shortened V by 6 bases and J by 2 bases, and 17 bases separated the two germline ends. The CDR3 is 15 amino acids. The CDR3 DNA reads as TGTGCCAGCAGCAACCCGACCGGGGAGCCCTACGAGCAGTACTTC. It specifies CASSNPTGEPYEQYF.

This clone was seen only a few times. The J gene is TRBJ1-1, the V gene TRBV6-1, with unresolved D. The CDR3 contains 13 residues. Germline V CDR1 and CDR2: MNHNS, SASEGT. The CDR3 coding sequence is TGTGTCGTAGCGCACAACGGTGAGACTGAAGCTTTCTTT. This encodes CVVAHNGETEAFF.

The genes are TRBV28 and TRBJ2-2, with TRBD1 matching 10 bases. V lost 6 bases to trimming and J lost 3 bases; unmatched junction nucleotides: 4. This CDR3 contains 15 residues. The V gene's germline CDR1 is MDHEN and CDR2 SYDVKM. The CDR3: CASSLTGGYTGELFF. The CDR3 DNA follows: TGTGCCAGCAGCCTGACAGGGGGCTACACCGGGGAGCTGTTTTTT.

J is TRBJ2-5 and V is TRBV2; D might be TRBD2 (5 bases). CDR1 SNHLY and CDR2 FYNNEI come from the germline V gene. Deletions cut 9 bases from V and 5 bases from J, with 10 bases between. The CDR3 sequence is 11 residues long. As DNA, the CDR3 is TGTGCCAGAGGGAGCCCTGAGACCCAGTACTTC. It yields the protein CARGSPETQYF.

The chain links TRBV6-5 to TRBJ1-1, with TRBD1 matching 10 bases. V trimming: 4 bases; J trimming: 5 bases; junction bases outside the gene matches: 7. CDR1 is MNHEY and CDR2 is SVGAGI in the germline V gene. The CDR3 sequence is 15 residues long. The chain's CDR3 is CASSLGGQGRTEAFF. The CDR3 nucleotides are TGTGCCAGCAGTTTAGGGGGACAGGGGAGGACTGAAGCTTTCTTT.

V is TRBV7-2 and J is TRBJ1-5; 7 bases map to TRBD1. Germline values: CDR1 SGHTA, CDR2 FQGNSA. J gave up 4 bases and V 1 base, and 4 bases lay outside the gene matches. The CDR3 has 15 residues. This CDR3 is CASSLGGDRNQPQHF. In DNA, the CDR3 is TGTGCCAGCAGCTTAGGGGGGGACAGAAATCAGCCCCAGCATTTT.

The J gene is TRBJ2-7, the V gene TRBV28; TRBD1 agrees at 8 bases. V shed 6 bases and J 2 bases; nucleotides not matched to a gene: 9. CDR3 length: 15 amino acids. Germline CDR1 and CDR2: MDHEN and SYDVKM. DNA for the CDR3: TGTGCCAGCAGCGCCCCAGGGGGCCGAACCTACGAGCAGTACTTC. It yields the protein CASSAPGGRTYEQYF.

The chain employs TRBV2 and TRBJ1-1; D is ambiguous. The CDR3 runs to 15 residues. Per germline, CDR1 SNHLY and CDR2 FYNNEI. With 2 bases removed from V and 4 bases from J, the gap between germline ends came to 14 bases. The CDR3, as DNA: TGTGCCAGCAGTGAATGGAGGCGGACGACCACTGAAGCTTTCTTT. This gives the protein CASSEWRRTTTEAFF.

The DNA for the CDR3 is TGTGCCAGCATCCTGACAGGGAGCTCTGGAAACACCATATATTTT. Its protein is CASILTGSSGNTIYF. J is TRBJ1-3 and V is TRBV7-9; TRBD1 matches 7 bases. Germline CDR1 SEHNR, CDR2 FQNEAQ (reference sequence). J was trimmed by 0 bases and V by 7 bases; bases with no gene match: 6. This CDR3 is built from 15 residues.

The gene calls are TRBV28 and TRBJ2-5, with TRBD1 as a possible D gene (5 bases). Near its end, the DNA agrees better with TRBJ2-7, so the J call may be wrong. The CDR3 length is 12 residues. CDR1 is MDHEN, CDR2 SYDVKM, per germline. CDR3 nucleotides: TGTGCCACCTGGGCAGGGAAATACGAGCAGTACTTC. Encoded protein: CATWAGKYEQYF.

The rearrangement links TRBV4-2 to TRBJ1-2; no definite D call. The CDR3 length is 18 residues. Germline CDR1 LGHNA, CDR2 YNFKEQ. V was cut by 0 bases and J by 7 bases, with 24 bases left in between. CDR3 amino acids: CASSQDRSSLGAPSGYTF. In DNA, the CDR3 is TGTGCCAGCAGCCAAGATAGGTCAAGCCTAGGAGCTCCCAGTGGCTACACCTTC.

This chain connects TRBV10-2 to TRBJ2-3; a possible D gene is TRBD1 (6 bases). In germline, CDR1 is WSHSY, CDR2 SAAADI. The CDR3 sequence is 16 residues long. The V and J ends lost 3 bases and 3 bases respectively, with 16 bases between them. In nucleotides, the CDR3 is TGCGCCAGCAGTGAAAGGTTAGGGGGTTGGACAGATACGCAGTATTTT. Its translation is CASSERLGGWTDTQYF.